This T cell receptor (beta chain) comes out of a study of cytomegalovirus exposure and HLA in healthy donors. Amplification used 60 Vbeta primers and 13 Jbeta primers. Data came from immunoSEQ multiplex PCR; TCRdb stores just in-frame clones and leaves some out. The profile shows roughly 120,000 clones, approximately 80% of them singletons. General observations from the study: Three chains linked to CMV were shown in vitro to be specific for CMV antigens. A missense DCLRE1C variant was associated with V- and J-gene trimming of TCR beta chains in a later analysis, and an independent cohort replicated the association.

A remark on this clone: Antigen specificity is unknown.

Input material: PBMCs. This receptor was taken from a woman between 18 and 30 years old in good health and CMV-seronegative.

The CDR3 protein is CASSIVPGQRTSVPGNTIYF. CDR3 nucleotide sequence: TGTGCCAGTAGTATAGTACCGGGACAGAGGACCTCAGTCCCTGGAAACACCATATATTTT. This sequence joins TRBV19 and TRBJ1-3; 7 nucleotides agree with TRBD1. The V gene's germline CDR1 is LNHDA and CDR2 SQIVND (reference sequence). CDR3 length equals 20 residues. Germline trimming cut 1 base from V and 2 bases from J; bases unmatched to any gene: 17.